This TCR beta chain is drawn from a study of identical twins. General study findings and limits: Twins' surplus sharing was weaker for beta out-of-frame sequences.

V was shortened by 3 bases and J by 8 bases, with 7 bases between the two germline ends. The CDR3 runs to 12 residues. CDR1 is MGHRA and CDR2 is YSYEKL in the germline V gene. This clonotype was detected a few times. Its cognate antigen is unknown. TCRdb analysed the 5' RACE reads with MiXCR anew, one entry per CDR3 protein. The sample yields under 350,000 distinct CDR3 sequences, 8.5% to 9.5% seen once. This sample was also put to use in a study of yellow fever vaccine responses in identical twins.

The V and J genes are TRBV4-1 and TRBJ2-2; D remains unclear. Material: CD8+ T cells sorted from blood. The origin of this receptor is a woman between 18 and 29 years old in good health. Here the CDR3 DNA reads TGCGCCAGCAGCCACCCAGGAGGGGAGCTGTTTTTT. Its protein product is CASSHPGGELFF.